The rows below give T cell receptor beta chains drawn from one sample of a study of blood T cell repertoires in COVID-19. Profiled with immunoSEQ multiplex PCR; TCRdb holds only in-frame clones, not every one. The sample consists of 300,000 to 400,000 clones, 80% to 90% of them appearing once. Sequencing used peripheral blood. These receptors originate from a man aged 50-60 years with active or convalescent COVID-19. The CDR3 runs from the conserved cysteine through the conserved F or W. D genes are given only for firm matches. Rows give clone size only sometimes, using once, few, many, or a class for an expanded clone.

V gene: TRBV29-1; clone size: .; D gene: .; J gene: TRBJ1-2; CDR3 protein: CSVVRGYGYTF; CDR3 DNA: TGCAGCGTTGTAAGAGGCTATGGCTACACCTTC
V gene: TRBV2; clone size: .; D gene: TRBD1; J gene: TRBJ2-3; CDR3 protein: CASRGDRGHGDTQYF; CDR3 DNA: TGTGCCAGCAGAGGGGACAGGGGGCATGGAGATACGCAGTATTTT
V gene: TRBV27; clone size: .; D gene: .; J gene: TRBJ2-7; CDR3 protein: CASSLRGNEQYF; CDR3 DNA: TGTGCCAGCAGTTTAAGGGGGAACGAGCAGTACTTC
V gene: TRBV4-1; clone size: .; D gene: .; J gene: TRBJ1-2; CDR3 protein: CASSQVWGGRGYTF; CDR3 DNA: TGCGCCAGCAGCCAAGTTTGGGGGGGCAGGGGCTACACCTTC
V gene: TRBV29-1; clone size: .; D gene: TRBD1; J gene: TRBJ1-2; CDR3 protein: CSVYRGNYGYTF; CDR3 DNA: TGCAGCGTTTACAGGGGTAACTATGGCTACACCTTC
V gene: TRBV28; clone size: .; D gene: .; J gene: TRBJ2-5; CDR3 protein: CASSLVRGQGTQYF; CDR3 DNA: TGTGCCAGCAGTTTGGTCAGGGGACAAGGGACCCAGTACTTC
V gene: TRBV18; clone size: .; D gene: .; J gene: TRBJ1-1; CDR3 protein: CASSPRGQGRGTEAFF; CDR3 DNA: TGTGCCAGCTCACCACGGGGCCAGGGTAGAGGCACTGAAGCTTTCTTT
V gene: TRBV5-5; clone size: .; D gene: TRBD1; J gene: TRBJ2-2; CDR3 protein: CASSSRTGVAGELFF; CDR3 DNA: TGTGCCAGCAGCTCCCGGACAGGGGTCGCCGGGGAGCTGTTTTTT
V gene: TRBV7-3; clone size: .; D gene: TRBD1; J gene: TRBJ1-5; CDR3 protein: CASSSRQGWDQPQHF; CDR3 DNA: TGTGCCAGCAGCTCGCGACAGGGGTGGGATCAGCCCCAGCATTTT
V gene: TRBV5-1; clone size: .; D gene: .; J gene: TRBJ1-3; CDR3 protein: CASSPGEGRNTIYF; CDR3 DNA: TGCGCCAGCAGCCCGGGGGAGGGAAGAAACACCATATATTTT
V gene: TRBV2; clone size: .; D gene: .; J gene: TRBJ2-1; CDR3 protein: CASNGDGEQFF; CDR3 DNA: TGTGCCAGCAACGGCGACGGGGAGCAGTTCTTC
V gene: TRBV30; clone size: few; D gene: TRBD1; J gene: TRBJ1-2; CDR3 protein: CARDRRGIGGYTF; CDR3 DNA: TGTGCCCGGGACAGGAGGGGTATTGGTGGCTACACCTTC
V gene: TRBV19; clone size: .; D gene: TRBD1; J gene: TRBJ2-3; CDR3 protein: CASTPGQGVPDTQYF; CDR3 DNA: TGTGCCAGTACCCCGGGACAGGGTGTTCCAGATACGCAGTATTTT
V gene: TRBV5-1; clone size: .; D gene: TRBD1; J gene: TRBJ1-2; CDR3 protein: CASSLVGQGDYGYTF; CDR3 DNA: TGCGCCAGCAGCTTGGTTGGCCAGGGGGACTATGGCTACACCTTC
V gene: TRBV18; clone size: .; D gene: TRBD2; J gene: TRBJ2-2; CDR3 protein: CASSPPSRTSGTGELFF; CDR3 DNA: TGTGCCAGCTCACCACCCTCCCGGACTAGCGGCACCGGGGAGCTGTTTTTT
V gene: TRBV5-1; clone size: .; D gene: TRBD2; J gene: TRBJ2-1; CDR3 protein: CASSPGLAGGMDEQFF; CDR3 DNA: TGCGCCAGCAGCCCGGGACTAGCGGGGGGTATGGATGAGCAGTTCTTC
V gene: TRBV10-3; clone size: .; D gene: TRBD1; J gene: TRBJ2-1; CDR3 protein: CAISPGTGHNEQFF; CDR3 DNA: TGTGCCATCAGCCCAGGGACAGGGCACAATGAGCAGTTCTTC
V gene: TRBV7-3; clone size: once; D gene: TRBD1; J gene: TRBJ1-1; CDR3 protein: CASSTQGQGYTEAFF; CDR3 DNA: TGTGCCAGCAGCACCCAAGGACAGGGATACACTGAAGCTTTCTTT
V gene: TRBV6-2/TRBV6-3; clone size: .; D gene: .; J gene: TRBJ1-2; CDR3 protein: CASSYQGEAGYTF; CDR3 DNA: TGTGCCAGCAGTTACCAAGGGGAGGCTGGCTACACCTTC
V gene: TRBV7-9; clone size: .; D gene: TRBD1; J gene: TRBJ2-7; CDR3 protein: CASTTVGTGGEQYF; CDR3 DNA: TGTGCCAGCACCACTGTCGGGACAGGGGGTGAGCAGTACTTC
V gene: TRBV11-2; clone size: .; D gene: .; J gene: TRBJ2-7; CDR3 protein: CASSSGGAGEQYF; CDR3 DNA: TGTGCCAGCAGCTCGGGCGGGGCGGGTGAGCAGTACTTC
V gene: TRBV7-9; clone size: .; D gene: .; J gene: TRBJ2-5; CDR3 protein: CASSLGAGQETQYF; CDR3 DNA: TGTGCCAGCAGCTTAGGAGCGGGCCAAGAGACCCAGTACTTC
V gene: TRBV15; clone size: few; D gene: .; J gene: TRBJ1-2; CDR3 protein: CATSRGREGTYGYTF; CDR3 DNA: TGTGCCACCAGCAGAGGGAGGGAAGGTACCTATGGCTACACCTTC
V gene: TRBV4-3; clone size: .; D gene: .; J gene: TRBJ1-5; CDR3 protein: CASSRGGFQPQHF; CDR3 DNA: TGCGCCAGCAGCCGGGGAGGGTTTCAGCCCCAGCATTTT
V gene: TRBV2; clone size: .; D gene: .; J gene: TRBJ2-7; CDR3 protein: CASSEAGLGLSEQYF; CDR3 DNA: TGTGCCAGCAGTGAAGCGGGGCTGGGTCTTAGCGAGCAGTACTTC
V gene: TRBV7-9; clone size: .; D gene: TRBD2; J gene: TRBJ2-1; CDR3 protein: CASSPGRGGEQFF; CDR3 DNA: TGTGCCAGCAGCCCAGGGAGGGGTGGAGAGCAGTTCTTC
V gene: TRBV3-1/TRBV3-2; clone size: few; D gene: .; J gene: TRBJ1-4; CDR3 protein: CASSPPEPNEKLFF; CDR3 DNA: TGTGCCAGCAGCCCACCGGAGCCGAATGAAAAACTGTTTTTT
V gene: TRBV28; clone size: once; D gene: .; J gene: TRBJ2-3; CDR3 protein: CASSIPGLALTDTQYF; CDR3 DNA: TGTGCCAGCAGTATACCGGGACTCGCCCTTACAGATACGCAGTATTTT
V gene: TRBV5-1; clone size: once; D gene: .; J gene: TRBJ1-4; CDR3 protein: CASRQTTNEKLFF; CDR3 DNA: TGCGCCAGCAGGCAGACAACTAATGAAAAACTGTTTTTT
V gene: TRBV2; clone size: .; D gene: TRBD1; J gene: TRBJ1-2; CDR3 protein: CASSVTGDYGYTF; CDR3 DNA: TGTGCCAGCAGTGTGACAGGGGACTATGGCTACACCTTC
V gene: TRBV6-5; clone size: .; D gene: TRBD2; J gene: TRBJ2-1; CDR3 protein: CASSYLSSGSGDEQFF; CDR3 DNA: TGTGCCAGCAGTTACCTTTCTAGCGGGAGTGGCGATGAGCAGTTCTTC
V gene: TRBV5-1; clone size: .; D gene: .; J gene: TRBJ2-2; CDR3 protein: CASSYETGNTGELFF; CDR3 DNA: TGCGCCAGCAGCTATGAGACAGGGAACACCGGGGAGCTGTTTTTT
V gene: TRBV24-1; clone size: .; D gene: .; J gene: TRBJ2-5; CDR3 protein: CATSDPLAAETQYF; CDR3 DNA: TGTGCCACCAGTGACCCCTTAGCGGCAGAGACCCAGTACTTC
V gene: TRBV5-1; clone size: .; D gene: .; J gene: TRBJ2-1; CDR3 protein: CASSLASSGYSYNEQFF; CDR3 DNA: TGCGCCAGCAGCTTGGCGAGTAGCGGTTACTCCTACAATGAGCAGTTCTTC
V gene: TRBV28; clone size: .; D gene: .; J gene: TRBJ1-5; CDR3 protein: CASSSGRQPQHF; CDR3 DNA: TGTGCCAGCAGTTCTGGGAGACAGCCCCAGCATTTT
V gene: TRBV28; clone size: .; D gene: .; J gene: TRBJ2-1; CDR3 protein: CASSFKGEQFF; CDR3 DNA: TGTGCCAGCAGTTTTAAGGGGGAGCAGTTCTTC
V gene: TRBV27; clone size: .; D gene: TRBD2; J gene: TRBJ2-1; CDR3 protein: CASTKLAGGYNEQFF; CDR3 DNA: TGTGCCAGCACCAAGTTAGCGGGAGGGTACAATGAGCAGTTCTTC
V gene: TRBV9; clone size: .; D gene: .; J gene: TRBJ2-1; CDR3 protein: CASSVVSGPGNEQFF; CDR3 DNA: TGTGCCAGCAGCGTAGTGAGTGGGCCAGGCAATGAGCAGTTCTTC
V gene: TRBV3-1/TRBV3-2; clone size: few; D gene: .; J gene: TRBJ1-2; CDR3 protein: CASSMSQGLYGYTF; CDR3 DNA: TGTGCCAGCAGCATGTCCCAGGGCCTCTATGGCTACACCTTC
V gene: TRBV14; clone size: .; D gene: TRBD1; J gene: TRBJ1-1; CDR3 protein: CASSQGRDRGLETEAFF; CDR3 DNA: TGTGCCAGCAGCCAGGGCCGGGACAGGGGGCTTGAGACTGAAGCTTTCTTT
V gene: TRBV27; clone size: .; D gene: .; J gene: TRBJ1-2; CDR3 protein: CASSQRGTYGYTF; CDR3 DNA: TGTGCCAGCAGTCAGAGGGGGACCTATGGCTACACCTTC
V gene: TRBV28; clone size: .; D gene: TRBD1; J gene: TRBJ1-2; CDR3 protein: CASSRLGQGRAYGYTF; CDR3 DNA: TGTGCCAGCAGTCGATTAGGACAGGGGAGGGCCTATGGCTACACCTTC
V gene: TRBV5-1; clone size: few; D gene: TRBD2; J gene: TRBJ2-5; CDR3 protein: CASSLAGGSPTRQETQYF; CDR3 DNA: TGCGCCAGCAGCCTGGCGGGGGGCAGCCCTACCCGGCAAGAGACCCAGTACTTC
V gene: TRBV19; clone size: .; D gene: TRBD1; J gene: TRBJ1-4; CDR3 protein: CASGRDRNEKLFF; CDR3 DNA: TGTGCCAGTGGCCGGGACAGAAATGAAAAACTGTTTTTT
V gene: TRBV2; clone size: .; D gene: .; J gene: TRBJ1-4; CDR3 protein: CASSESGVGEKLFF; CDR3 DNA: TGTGCCAGCAGTGAATCAGGGGTTGGTGAAAAACTGTTTTTT
V gene: TRBV5-1; clone size: .; D gene: .; J gene: TRBJ2-3; CDR3 protein: CASSLPHERASTDTQYF; CDR3 DNA: TGCGCCAGCAGCTTACCTCACGAGCGGGCTAGCACAGATACGCAGTATTTT
V gene: TRBV12-3/TRBV12-4; clone size: .; D gene: .; J gene: TRBJ2-7; CDR3 protein: CASSLGGRGEQYF; CDR3 DNA: TGTGCCAGCAGTTTAGGCGGACGGGGCGAGCAGTACTTC
V gene: TRBV2; clone size: .; D gene: TRBD2; J gene: TRBJ2-1; CDR3 protein: CASMRTSYEQFF; CDR3 DNA: TGTGCCAGCATGCGGACTAGCTATGAGCAGTTCTTC
V gene: TRBV19; clone size: few; D gene: TRBD1; J gene: TRBJ1-2; CDR3 protein: CASSGDRGEGYGYTF; CDR3 DNA: TGTGCCAGTAGTGGCGACAGGGGGGAGGGCTATGGCTACACCTTC
V gene: TRBV6-2/TRBV6-3; clone size: .; D gene: .; J gene: TRBJ2-3; CDR3 protein: CASSYGGGSTDTQYF; CDR3 DNA: TGTGCCAGCAGTTACGGTGGAGGGTCCACAGATACGCAGTATTTT
V gene: TRBV18; clone size: .; D gene: .; J gene: TRBJ1-1; CDR3 protein: CASTDSYLMNTEAFF; CDR3 DNA: TGTGCCAGCACGGACAGCTACCTCATGAACACTGAAGCTTTCTTT
V gene: TRBV5-1; clone size: .; D gene: .; J gene: TRBJ2-1; CDR3 protein: CASRENNEQFF; CDR3 DNA: TGCGCCAGCAGGGAGAACAATGAGCAGTTCTTC